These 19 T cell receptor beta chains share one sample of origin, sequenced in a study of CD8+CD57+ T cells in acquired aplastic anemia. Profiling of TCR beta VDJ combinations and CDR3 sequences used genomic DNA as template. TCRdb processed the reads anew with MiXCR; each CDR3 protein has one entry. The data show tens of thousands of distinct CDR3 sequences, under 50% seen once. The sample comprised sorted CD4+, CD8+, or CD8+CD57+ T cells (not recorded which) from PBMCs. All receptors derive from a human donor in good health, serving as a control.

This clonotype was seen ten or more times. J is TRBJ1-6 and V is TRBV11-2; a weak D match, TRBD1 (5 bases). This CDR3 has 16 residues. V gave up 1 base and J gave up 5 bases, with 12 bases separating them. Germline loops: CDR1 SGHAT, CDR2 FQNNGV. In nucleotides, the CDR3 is TGTGCCAGCAGCTTAGGTCATTCGGGGGATAATTCACCCCTCCACTTT. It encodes CASSLGHSGDNSPLHF.

The CDR3 sequence: CAISDPSWGEQYF. The CDR3, as DNA: TGTGCCATCAGTGACCCTTCCTGGGGCGAGCAGTACTTC. The chain combines TRBV10-3 with TRBJ2-7, with D unclear. The V end was cut by 3 bases, the J end by 6 bases, with 12 bases between. This CDR3 is built from 13 residues. CDR1 is ENHRY, CDR2 SYGVKD, per germline.

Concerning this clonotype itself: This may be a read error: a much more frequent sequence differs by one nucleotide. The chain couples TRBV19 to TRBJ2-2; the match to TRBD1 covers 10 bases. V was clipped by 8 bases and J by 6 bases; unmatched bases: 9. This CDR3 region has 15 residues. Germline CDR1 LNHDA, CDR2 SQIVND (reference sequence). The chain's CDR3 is CASEMDRGASGELFF. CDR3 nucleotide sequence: TGTGCCAGTGAGATGGACAGGGGGGCGTCCGGGGAGCTGTTTTTT.

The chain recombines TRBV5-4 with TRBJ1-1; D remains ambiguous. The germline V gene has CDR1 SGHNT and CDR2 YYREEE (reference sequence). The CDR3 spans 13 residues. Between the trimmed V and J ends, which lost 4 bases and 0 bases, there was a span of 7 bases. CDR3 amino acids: CASSPNLNTEAFF. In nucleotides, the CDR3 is TGTGCCAGCAGCCCTAACTTGAACACTGAAGCTTTCTTT.

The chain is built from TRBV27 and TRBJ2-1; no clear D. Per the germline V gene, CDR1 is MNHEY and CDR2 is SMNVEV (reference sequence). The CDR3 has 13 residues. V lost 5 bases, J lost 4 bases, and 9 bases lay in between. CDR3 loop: CASSPTAYNEQFF. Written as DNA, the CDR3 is TGTGCCAGCAGTCCCACGGCTTACAATGAGCAGTTCTTC.

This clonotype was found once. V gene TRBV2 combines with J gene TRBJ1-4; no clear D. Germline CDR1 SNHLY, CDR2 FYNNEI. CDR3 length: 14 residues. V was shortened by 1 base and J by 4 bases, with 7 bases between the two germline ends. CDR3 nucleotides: TGTGCCAGCAGTGAAGAAGGGATTAATGAAAAACTGTTTTTT. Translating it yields CASSEEGINEKLFF.

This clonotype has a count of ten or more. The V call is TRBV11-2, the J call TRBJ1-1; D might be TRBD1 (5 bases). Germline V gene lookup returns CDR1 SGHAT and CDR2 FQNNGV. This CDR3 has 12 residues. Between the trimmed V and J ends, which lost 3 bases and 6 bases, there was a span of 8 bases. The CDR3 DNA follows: TGTGCCAGCAGCTTGGGACGTTCTGAAGCTTTCTTT. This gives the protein CASSLGRSEAFF.

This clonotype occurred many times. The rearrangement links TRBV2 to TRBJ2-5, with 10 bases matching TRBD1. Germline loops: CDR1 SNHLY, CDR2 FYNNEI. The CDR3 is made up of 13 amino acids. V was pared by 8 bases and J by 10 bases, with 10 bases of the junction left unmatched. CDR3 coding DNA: TGTGCCAGCGAGACCGGGACAGGGGTGAGCCAGTACTTC. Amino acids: CASETGTGVSQYF.

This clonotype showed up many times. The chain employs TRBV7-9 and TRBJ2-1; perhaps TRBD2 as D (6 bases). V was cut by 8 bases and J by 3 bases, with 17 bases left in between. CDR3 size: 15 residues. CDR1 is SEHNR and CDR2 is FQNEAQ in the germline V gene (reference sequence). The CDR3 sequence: CASSPWRGDYNEQFF. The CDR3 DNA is TGTGCCAGCTCCCCGTGGAGGGGAGACTACAATGAGCAGTTCTTC.

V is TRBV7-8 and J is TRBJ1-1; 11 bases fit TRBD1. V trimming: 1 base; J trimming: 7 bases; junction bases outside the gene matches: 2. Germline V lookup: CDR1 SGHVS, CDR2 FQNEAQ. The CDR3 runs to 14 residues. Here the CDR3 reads CASSLVGTGGEAFF. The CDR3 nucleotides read TGTGCCAGCAGCTTAGTTGGGACAGGGGGTGAAGCTTTCTTT.

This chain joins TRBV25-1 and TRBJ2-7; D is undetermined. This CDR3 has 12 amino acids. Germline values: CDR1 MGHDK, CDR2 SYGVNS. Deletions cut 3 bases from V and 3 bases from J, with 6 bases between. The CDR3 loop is CASSDGHYEQYF. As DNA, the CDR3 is TGTGCCAGCAGTGATGGGCACTACGAGCAGTACTTC.

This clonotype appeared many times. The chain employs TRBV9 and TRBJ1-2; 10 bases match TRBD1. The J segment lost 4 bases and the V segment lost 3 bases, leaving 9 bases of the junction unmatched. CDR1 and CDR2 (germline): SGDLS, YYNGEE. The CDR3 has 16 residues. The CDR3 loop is CASSGGGTGDGYGYTF. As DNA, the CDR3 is TGTGCCAGCAGCGGCGGGGGGACAGGGGATGGCTATGGCTACACCTTC.

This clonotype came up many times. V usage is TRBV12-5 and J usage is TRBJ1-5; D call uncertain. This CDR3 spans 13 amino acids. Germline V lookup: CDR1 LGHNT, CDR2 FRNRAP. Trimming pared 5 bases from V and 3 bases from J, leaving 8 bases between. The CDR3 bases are TGTGCTAGTGGTCTGGGCCTCAATCAGCCCCAGCATTTT. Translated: CASGLGLNQPQHF.

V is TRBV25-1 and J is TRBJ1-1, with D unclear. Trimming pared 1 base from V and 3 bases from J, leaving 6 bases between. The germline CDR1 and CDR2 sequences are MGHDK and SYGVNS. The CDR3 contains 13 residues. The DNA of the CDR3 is TGTGCCAGCAGTGAATCCCCCTACACTGAAGCTTTCTTT. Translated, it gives CASSESPYTEAFF.

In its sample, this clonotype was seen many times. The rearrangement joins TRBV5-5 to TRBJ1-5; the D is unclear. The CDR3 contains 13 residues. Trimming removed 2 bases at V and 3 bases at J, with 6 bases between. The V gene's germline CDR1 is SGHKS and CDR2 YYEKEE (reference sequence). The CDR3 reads CASSFSPNQPQHF. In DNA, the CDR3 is TGTGCCAGCAGCTTTTCACCCAATCAGCCCCAGCATTTT. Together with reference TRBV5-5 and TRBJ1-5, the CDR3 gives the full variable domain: DAGVTQSPTHLIKTRGQQVTLRCSPISGHKSVSWYQQVLGQGPQFIFQYYEKEERGRGNFPDRFSARQFPNYSSELNVNALLLGDSALYLCASSFSPNQPQHFGDGTRLSIL.

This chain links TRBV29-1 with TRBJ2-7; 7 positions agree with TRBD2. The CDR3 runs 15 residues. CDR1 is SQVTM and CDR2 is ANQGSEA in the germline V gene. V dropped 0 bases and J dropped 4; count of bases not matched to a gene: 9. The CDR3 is CSVEDGGGGVYEQYF. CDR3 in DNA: TGCAGCGTTGAAGATGGCGGGGGAGGGGTATACGAGCAGTACTTC.

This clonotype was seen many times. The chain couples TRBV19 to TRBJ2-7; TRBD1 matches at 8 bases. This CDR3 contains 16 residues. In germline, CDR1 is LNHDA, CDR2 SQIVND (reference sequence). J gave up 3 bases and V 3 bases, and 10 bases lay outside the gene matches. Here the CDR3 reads CASSIGGTGLDYEQYF. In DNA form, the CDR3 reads TGTGCCAGTAGTATTGGGGGGACAGGTCTAGACTACGAGCAGTACTTC.

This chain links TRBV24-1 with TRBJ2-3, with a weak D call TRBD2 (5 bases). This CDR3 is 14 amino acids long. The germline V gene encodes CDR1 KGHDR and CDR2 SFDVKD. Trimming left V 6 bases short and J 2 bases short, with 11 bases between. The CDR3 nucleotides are TGTGCCACCAGTTTGAGCGGACCCACAGATACGCAGTATTTT. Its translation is CATSLSGPTDTQYF.

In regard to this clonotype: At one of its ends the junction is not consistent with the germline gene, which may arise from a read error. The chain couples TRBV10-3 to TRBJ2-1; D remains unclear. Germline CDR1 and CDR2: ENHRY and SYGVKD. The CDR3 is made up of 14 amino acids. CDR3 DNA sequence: TGTGCCACCAGTGAAAAGAGCTCCTACAATGAGCAGTTCTTC. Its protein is CATSEKSSYNEQFF.